This TCR beta chain was documented in a study of control samples from healthy donors and cancer patients. Repertoires were generated with immunoSEQ multiplex PCR, while TCRdb's copy carries only in-frame clones and drops some. The sample has 95,000 to 150,000 clones, approximately 92% seen once. The junction had 13 bases not matched to a gene; V was cut back by 4 bases and J by 0 bases. In germline, CDR1 is SEHNR, CDR2 FQNEAQ (reference sequence). The CDR3 loop spans 19 amino acids. The sample consisted of PBMCs. The sequence was collected from an elderly man with head and neck cancer. V usage is TRBV7-9 and J usage is TRBJ2-3; TRBD2 agrees at 10 bases. The CDR3 nucleotides read TGTGCCAGCAGCTGGGGGGGGCTAGCGGGAGCCTTCAGCACAGATACGCAGTATTTT. It is translated as CASSWGGLAGAFSTDTQYF.